This TCR beta chain derives from a study of T cells in Graves' hyperthyroidism and ophthalmopathy. The table lists this clonotype with many counts. 10 ml fresh peripheral blood yielded the PBMCs. The length of the CDR3 is 16 residues. With 4 bases clipped from V and 6 bases from J, the junction kept 11 bases outside the gene matches. CDR1 is SGHTA, CDR2 FQGTGA, per germline. The CDR3 regions of TCR beta were amplified from RNA transcripts. During a first-round RT-PCR of the TCR CDR3, the HTBI primer set was used. TCRdb itself ran the multiplex PCR reads through MiXCR, one entry per CDR3 protein. This table holds 270,000 or so distinct CDR3 sequences, roughly 15% found once.

This rearrangement joins TRBV7-3 to TRBJ2-3; 9 bases are a match to TRBD2. The TCR sequence derives from a woman aged 50 to 65 with Graves' hyperthyroidism that later progressed to Graves' ophthalmopathy. The material sequenced was blood. The CDR3: CASSSHSGGPLDTQYF. CDR3 bases: TGTGCCAGCAGCTCACATAGCGGGGGCCCCCTGGATACGCAGTATTTT.